The T cell receptor (beta chain) under discussion was sequenced for a study of beta chain features in type 1 diabetes (dated by TCRdb to the late 2010s). Context from the whole study: No differences in mean age, gender distribution, total cell number or subset yield were found between patients and healthy donors. In the study, TCRB repertoires of sorted circulating CD4+ T cell subsets from recently diagnosed type 1 diabetes patients were compared with those of matched healthy donors. Naive and central memory subsets were obtained from all 30 or so donors, but regulatory and stem cell-like memory subsets were isolated from only 8 patients and roughly eight healthy donors. A total of approximately 100,000,000 sorted cells were examined across all samples, and the number of cells per subset was strongly correlated with RNA yield. Summary of the overall study and its limitations: At VDJ recombination sites, type 1 diabetes patients had fewer insertions and more deleted nucleotides, which implies abnormalities in thymic rearrangement. HLA sub-analyses involved small numbers of individuals, so any influence of HLA type on TCRB rearrangement remained unresolved. A moderate but significant shortening of TCRB CDR3 length was observed in type 1 diabetes patients in all four CD4+ subsets. The naive, central memory and regulatory TCRB repertoires appeared to resemble one another more closely among patients than among healthy donors. Because cDNA was sequenced instead of genomic DNA, activated cells with high expression could be over-represented, although the groups did not differ in activation or CD3 levels. Shorter templates might be favored by PCR, yet because patient and control samples were amplified and corrected together, any such skew would affect both groups equally.

From each donor, a single peripheral blood sample of about 110 mL on average was drawn into heparinised tubes. A BD FACSAria II was used to sort naive, central memory, regulatory and stem cell-like memory CD4+ T cells with a panel that included CD45RO, CCR7, CD25, CD127, CD95 and CD27. Purity was above 98% for every sorted population. PBMCs were separated immediately by Lymphoprep density gradient centrifugation and were stained directly, without being cultured. So that batch effects would be minimized, each experiment stained and sorted samples in pairs, pairing one healthy donor with one patient. This clone was seen a few times. Its antigen has not been determined. Base qualities are not recorded, but no much larger clone differs from it by a single base. All of the isolated RNA was reverse transcribed with the High Capacity cDNA Reverse Transcription Kit, so expressed TCRB transcripts were sequenced. Deep immunoSEQ sequencing was performed on naive, central memory and regulatory T cell samples, with an average of roughly 3.6 million total reads per sample. Sorted cells were lysed in RLT buffer, and RNA was extracted using DNase-treated RNeasy Micro or Mini kits according to cell number. Each cell subset was processed on its own to prevent cross-contamination, while patient and healthy donor samples were processed together. The immunoSEQ multiplex PCR was used to amplify TCRB sequences from cDNA, yielding 87-bp fragments that span the CDR3 region. Sequencing of the amplicons was performed on the Illumina HiSeq platform. Per the source publication's procedure: PCR bias was computationally corrected using synthetic template baselines, reads within Hamming distance 2 were collapsed, and singletons that could not be merged were discarded. Reads were aligned against IMGT to assign V, D and J genes, CDR3 length and insertions or deletions at six rearrangement sites. Within each subset, clonotype counts were normalized to sorted cell number, and only after that were true diversity and Gini coefficients computed with the tcR R package. The overlap coefficient, calculated on TCRB nucleotide sequences, was used to quantify repertoire sharing. Out-of-frame TCRB sequences from naive cells were analyzed to stand in for the pre-selection repertoire. TCRdb limited this immuneACCESS table to in-frame rearrangements with V and J called. A share of clones is missing; checked studies link under half to unresolved V genes, and the rest is unexplained. D and trimming were read from the DNA, whereas the V and J calls and clone size are those reported in that table. This sample holds hundreds of thousands of clones; around 9.6% were observed only once. In total, the top ten clones hold 0.03% to 0.04% of the sample.

CDR1 and CDR2, looked up from the germline V gene, are SQVTM and ANQGSEA. The junction shows trimming of 4 bases on V and 2 bases on J, plus 9 bases between the germline ends. The CDR3 covers 13 residues, taking in both the cysteine and the phenylalanine. Only the CDR3 part of the read is kept: 39 bases, read in frame from the first base. The chain is encoded by TRBV29-1 joined to TRBJ1-3; TRBD1 could be the D gene, as 6 bases match. The source of this sequence is a woman aged 18-35 years in good health. Sequencing was done on a sample of naive CD4+ T cells from blood. The intended sense of this specimen's cell subset or site label: true naive CD4+ T cells. The nucleotide sequence reads TGCAGCGTTGCTTGGACAGCTGGAAACACCATATATTTT. Translated, this gives CSVAWTAGNTIYF.